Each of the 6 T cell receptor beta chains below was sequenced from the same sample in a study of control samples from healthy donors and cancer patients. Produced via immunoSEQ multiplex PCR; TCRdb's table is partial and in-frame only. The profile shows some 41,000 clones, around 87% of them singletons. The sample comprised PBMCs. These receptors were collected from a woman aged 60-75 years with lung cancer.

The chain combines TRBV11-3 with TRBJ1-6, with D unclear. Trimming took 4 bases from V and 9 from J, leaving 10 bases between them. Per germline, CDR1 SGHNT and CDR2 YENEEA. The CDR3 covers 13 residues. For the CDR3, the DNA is TGTGCCAGCAGCTCGGGGATGGGTTCACCCCTCCACTTT. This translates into CASSSGMGSPLHF.

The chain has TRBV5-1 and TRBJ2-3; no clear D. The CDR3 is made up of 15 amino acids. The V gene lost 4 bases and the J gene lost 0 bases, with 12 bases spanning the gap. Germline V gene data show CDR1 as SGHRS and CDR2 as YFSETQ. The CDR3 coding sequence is TGCGCCAGCAGCGCCACTTCGCTTAGCACAGATACGCAGTATTTT. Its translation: CASSATSLSTDTQYF.

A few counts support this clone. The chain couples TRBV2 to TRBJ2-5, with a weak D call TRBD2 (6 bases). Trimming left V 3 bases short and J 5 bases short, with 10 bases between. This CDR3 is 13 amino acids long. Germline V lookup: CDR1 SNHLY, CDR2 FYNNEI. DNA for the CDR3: TGTGCCAGCAGTGATCCCAGCGGGGAGACCCAGTACTTC. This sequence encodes CASSDPSGETQYF.

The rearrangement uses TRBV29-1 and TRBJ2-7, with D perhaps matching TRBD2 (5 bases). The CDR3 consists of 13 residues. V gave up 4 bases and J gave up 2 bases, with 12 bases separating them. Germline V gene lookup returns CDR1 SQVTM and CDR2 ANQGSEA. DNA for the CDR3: TGCAGCGTTGTATACGGGGAACCCTACGAGCAGTACTTC. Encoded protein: CSVVYGEPYEQYF.

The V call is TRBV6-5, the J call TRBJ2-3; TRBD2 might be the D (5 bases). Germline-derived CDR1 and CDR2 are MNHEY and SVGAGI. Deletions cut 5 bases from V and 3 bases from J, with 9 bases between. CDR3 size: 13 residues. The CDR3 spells CASSMGETDTQYF. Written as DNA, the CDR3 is TGTGCCAGCAGTATGGGAGAGACAGATACGCAGTATTTT.

The CDR3 DNA reads as TGTGCCAGCAGCCCCCAATCGGATCCTGGGGTAAAACTGTTTTTT. Protein product: CASSPQSDPGVKLFF. V usage is TRBV9 and J usage is TRBJ1-4; D unclear. The CDR3 is 15 amino acids. Germline CDR1 SGDLS, CDR2 YYNGEE. Trimming removed 4 bases at V and 10 bases at J, with 20 bases between.